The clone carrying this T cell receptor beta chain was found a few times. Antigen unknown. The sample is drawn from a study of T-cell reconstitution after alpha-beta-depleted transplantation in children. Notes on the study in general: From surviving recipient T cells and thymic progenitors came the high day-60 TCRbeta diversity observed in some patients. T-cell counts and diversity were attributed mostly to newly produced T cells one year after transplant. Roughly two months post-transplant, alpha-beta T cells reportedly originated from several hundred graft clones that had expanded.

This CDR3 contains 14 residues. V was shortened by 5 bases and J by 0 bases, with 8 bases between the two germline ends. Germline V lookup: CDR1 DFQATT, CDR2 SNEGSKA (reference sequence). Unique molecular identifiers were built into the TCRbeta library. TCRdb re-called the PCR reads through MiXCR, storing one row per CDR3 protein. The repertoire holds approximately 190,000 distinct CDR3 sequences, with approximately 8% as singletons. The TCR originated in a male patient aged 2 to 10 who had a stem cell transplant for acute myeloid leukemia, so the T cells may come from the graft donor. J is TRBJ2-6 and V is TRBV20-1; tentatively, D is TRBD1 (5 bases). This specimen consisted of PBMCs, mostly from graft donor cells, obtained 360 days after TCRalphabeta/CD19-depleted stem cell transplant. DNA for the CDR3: TGCAGTGCTGCAGGGAACTCTGGGGCCAACGTCCTGACTTTC. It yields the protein CSAAGNSGANVLTF.